The present T cell receptor (beta chain) was sequenced within a study of Graves' ophthalmopathy and Graves' hyperthyroidism. Germline CDR1 is MNHEY and CDR2 is SMNVEV (reference sequence). The CDR3 runs to 16 residues. Amplification of the TCR beta CDR3 regions used RNA transcripts (as template). HTBI-primed first-round RT-PCR preceded second-round multiplex PCR. TCRdb reprocessed the multiplex PCR reads with MiXCR, giving one entry per CDR3 protein. The sample has just over 600,000 distinct CDR3 sequences; 22% are singletons. Ten or more counts support this clonotype. At one boundary the junction diverges from the germline segment, which might be a read error. Hyperthyroidism qualified as stable when ophthalmopathy did not develop within 18 months of follow-up.

The rearrangement uses TRBV27 and TRBJ1-2; the D is unclear. The sequence came from a woman aged 18-29 years with stable Graves' hyperthyroidism. Some clones in this sample may be carry-over from other donors' samples. The sequenced material came from peripheral blood. The CDR3 loop reads CASSPLRGDKWNGHTF. The DNA for the CDR3 is TGTGCCAGCAGCCCCCTGAGAGGCGATAAATGGAATGGCCACACCTTC.